These 3 T cell receptor beta chains share one sample of origin, sequenced in a study of T cells in Graves' hyperthyroidism and ophthalmopathy. TCR beta CDR3 regions were amplified from RNA transcripts. During a first-round RT-PCR of the TCR CDR3, the HTBI primer set was used. MiXCR was run by TCRdb on the multiplex PCR reads, yielding one entry per CDR3 protein. This sample yields about 500,000 distinct CDR3 sequences, of which 16% are seen a single time; 15% to 20% belongs to the top ten. Source material: blood. The receptors here all came from a woman between 18 and 30 years old with Graves' hyperthyroidism.

The rearrangement uses TRBV27 and TRBJ1-5, with D maybe TRBD1 (6 bases). Trimming took 2 bases from V and 5 from J, leaving 10 bases between them. The germline CDR1 and CDR2 sequences are MNHEY and SMNVEV (reference sequence). The CDR3 contains 14 residues. CDR3 in DNA: TGTGCCAGCAGTTTAATACAGGGATATCAGCCCCAGCATTTT. Encoded protein: CASSLIQGYQPQHF.

The V call is TRBV9, the J call TRBJ1-2; D gene ambiguous. The CDR3 is 17 amino acids. CDR1 and CDR2 (germline): SGDLS, YYNGEE. V was pared by 0 bases and J by 8 bases, with 23 bases between. Here the CDR3 DNA reads TGTGCCAGCAGCGTAGCCGACCGTAGAACGGACCTAGAGGGCTACACCTTC. Protein product: CASSVADRRTDLEGYTF. The complete variable domain, with remaining parts taken from reference TRBV9 and TRBJ1-2, reads DSGVTQTPKHLITATGQRVTLRCSPRSGDLSVYWYQQSLDQGLQFLIQYYNGEERAKGNILERFSAQQFPDLHSELNLSSLELGDSALYFCASSVADRRTDLEGYTFGSGTRLTVV.

This chain joins TRBV6-4 and TRBJ1-2, with 9 bases aligning to TRBD1. CDR1 is MRHNA, CDR2 SNTAGT, per germline. Losses at the gene ends were 2 bases for V and 9 bases for J; bases not matched to a gene: 10. The CDR3 sequence is 15 residues long. The CDR3 sequence: CASSDLGTGSDRYTF. The CDR3 DNA sequence: TGTGCCAGCAGTGACCTAGGGACAGGGTCGGATCGCTACACCTTC.